The source of this T cell receptor (beta chain) is a study of cytomegalovirus exposure and HLA in healthy donors. For this clone: Its antigen is unidentified.

Both 60 Vbeta primers and 13 Jbeta primers went into the PCR. The table came from immunoSEQ multiplex PCR; TCRdb's copy has only in-frame clones and leaves some out. The sample has roughly 120,000 clones, roughly four fifths seen once. The V gene end was trimmed by 7 bases and the J gene end by 6 bases; junction bases not matched to a gene: 3. This CDR3 contains 12 residues. Germline V lookup: CDR1 SNHLY, CDR2 FYNNEI. The study, taken as a whole, reports: Researchers counted roughly 150 TCR beta chains as cytomegalovirus-associated. Among the most significant clusters, several appeared linked to common viral pathogens in a later analysis.

Sequencing was performed on PBMCs. The gene calls are TRBV2 and TRBJ2-1, with 7 bases matching TRBD1. This receptor was identified in a woman aged 18-30 years in good health and CMV-seronegative. The CDR3: CASIQGLNEQFF. The CDR3 region has the DNA TGTGCCAGCATACAGGGGCTCAATGAGCAGTTCTTC.